Listed below are T cell receptor beta chains from one sample, sequenced in a study of blood T cell repertoires in COVID-19. Profiling relied on immunoSEQ multiplex PCR, and the TCRdb table lists in-frame clones only, not all of them. Among about 160,000 clones, 82% were seen once, and the ten largest hold about 20%. The sample comprised peripheral blood. These receptors all come from a woman of 80 years or more with acute or convalescent COVID-19. Both conserved end residues are part of each CDR3. A D gene is named only where the DNA matches it firmly. Size is stated for part of the rows, as once, few or many counts, or as a class when the clone is expanded.

clone_size d_call j_call v_call cdr3_aa cdr3_nt
few - TRBJ2-3 TRBV5-1 CASSLSLTDTQYF TGCGCCAGCAGCTTGTCCCTTACAGATACGCAGTATTTT
- TRBD1 TRBJ1-2 TRBV5-6 CASSFIRTGINYGYTF TGTGCCAGCAGCTTTATCAGGACAGGGATTAACTATGGCTACACCTTC
- TRBD2 TRBJ2-3 TRBV28 CASSRSGNLDTQYF TGTGCCAGCAGCCGTAGCGGGAACTTAGATACGCAGTATTTT
- - TRBJ1-3 TRBV18 CASSPPTTDSGNTIYF TGTGCCAGCTCACCCCCTACGACAGACTCTGGAAACACCATATATTTT
- TRBD2 TRBJ2-2 TRBV5-4 CASSGSGTVTGELFF TGTGCCAGCAGCGGCAGCGGGACGGTCACCGGGGAGCTGTTTTTT
few TRBD1 TRBJ1-4 TRBV5-1 CASSQGQGEKLFF TGCGCCAGCAGTCAAGGACAGGGGGAAAAACTGTTTTTT
- - TRBJ2-3 TRBV5-1 CASSLGVGGTDTQYF TGCGCCAGCAGCTTGGGCGTAGGGGGCACAGATACGCAGTATTTT
- - TRBJ1-2 TRBV30 CAWSPEQGYHGYTF TGTGCCTGGAGCCCGGAACAGGGATATCATGGCTACACCTTC
once TRBD2 TRBJ2-1 TRBV9 CASTLAGGGEQFF TGTGCCAGCACATTAGCGGGAGGAGGTGAGCAGTTCTTC
- TRBD1 TRBJ1-2 TRBV30 CAWWTGYGYTF TGTGCCTGGTGGACAGGCTATGGCTACACCTTC
- TRBD1 TRBJ1-1 TRBV4-1 CASSQVGQGPEAFF TGCGCCAGCAGCCAAGTAGGACAGGGACCTGAAGCTTTCTTT
- TRBD1 TRBJ2-7 TRBV7-2 CASSLAPGQIYEQYF TGTGCCAGCAGCTTAGCACCGGGACAGATCTACGAGCAGTACTTC
- TRBD2 TRBJ2-1 TRBV7-2 CASSLGLAGNEQFF TGTGCCAGCAGCTTAGGACTAGCTGGCAATGAGCAGTTCTTC
- - TRBJ2-6 TRBV15 CATSVRVSGANVLTF TGTGCCACCAGCGTCCGGGTCTCTGGGGCCAACGTCCTGACTTTC
- TRBD1 TRBJ1-4 TRBV27 CASSLKAPTGGGEKLFF TGTGCCAGCAGTTTAAAGGCTCCGACAGGGGGAGGGGAAAAACTGTTTTTT
- - TRBJ2-2 TRBV5-4 CASSLSGRELFF TGTGCCAGCAGCTTATCCGGGAGGGAGCTGTTTTTT
- TRBD1 TRBJ1-1 TRBV19 CASSWTGETEAFF TGTGCCAGTAGTTGGACAGGGGAGACTGAAGCTTTCTTT
- - TRBJ2-3 TRBV3-1/TRBV3-2 CASSPSYTDTQYF TGTGCCAGCAGTCCCTCCTACACAGATACGCAGTATTTT
- - TRBJ1-1 TRBV4-1 CASSQEGLNTEAFF TGCGCCAGCAGCCAAGAGGGCCTGAACACTGAAGCTTTCTTT
- TRBD2 TRBJ2-1 TRBV11-2 CASSFAEGLDVENEQFF TGTGCCAGCAGCTTCGCCGAGGGACTAGATGTGGAGAATGAGCAGTTCTTC
- TRBD1 TRBJ1-6 TRBV9 CASSVDRGSPLHF TGTGCCAGCAGCGTAGACAGGGGATCACCCCTCCACTTT
- TRBD1 TRBJ2-1 TRBV5-4 CASSSPVDTGTGRAYEQFF TGTGCCAGCAGCTCTCCTGTCGATACCGGGACAGGGAGGGCTTATGAGCAGTTCTTC
few - TRBJ1-1 TRBV3-1/TRBV3-2 CASSRTDSSTEAFF TGTGCCAGCAGCCGGACGGACAGTTCCACTGAAGCTTTCTTT
- TRBD1 TRBJ2-5 TRBV12-3/TRBV12-4 CAITTGVGETQYF TGTGCCATTACGACAGGGGTCGGAGAGACCCAGTACTTC
- - TRBJ1-5 TRBV30 CAWSVPGWGNQPQHF TGTGCCTGGAGTGTACCGGGGTGGGGCAATCAGCCCCAGCATTTT
- TRBD1 TRBJ1-1 TRBV7-9 CASSRGQGGTEAFF TGTGCCAGCAGCAGAGGACAGGGTGGCACTGAAGCTTTCTTT
- TRBD1 TRBJ1-1 TRBV19 CASKGAMNTEAFF TGTGCCAGTAAGGGGGCCATGAACACTGAAGCTTTCTTT
- - TRBJ1-2 TRBV6-6 CASSYDRNYGYTF TGTGCCAGCAGTTACGATCGGAACTATGGCTACACCTTC
- - TRBJ2-1 TRBV4-1 CASSPWTKADYNEQFF TGCGCCAGCAGCCCTTGGACAAAGGCGGACTACAATGAGCAGTTCTTC
- - TRBJ1-1 TRBV18 CASSPTRNTEAFF TGTGCCAGCTCACCGACAAGGAATACTGAAGCTTTCTTT
- TRBD1 TRBJ2-3 TRBV7-9 CASSGPGQGGNTQYF TGTGCCAGCAGCGGTCCGGGACAGGGGGGGAATACGCAGTATTTT
- TRBD1 TRBJ1-5 TRBV5-1 CASSLSGQGQPQHF TGCGCCAGCAGCTTATCGGGACAGGGTCAGCCCCAGCATTTT